This T cell receptor beta chain originates from a study of blood T cell repertoires in COVID-19. Libraries were prepared by immunoSEQ multiplex PCR; TCRdb keeps only in-frame clonotypes and omits some of them. The sample lists around 130,000 clones; 75% to 90% were seen once. Per germline, CDR1 SGHRS and CDR2 YFSETQ. There are 13 residues in the CDR3. V was clipped by 0 bases and J by 4 bases, with 7 bases between them. The rearrangement joins TRBV5-1 to TRBJ2-5, with D possibly being TRBD1 (6 bases). Sequenced input: peripheral blood. The clonotype originates from a man in his fifties with active or convalescent COVID-19. CDR3 sequence reads: CASSLVQGETQYF. The CDR3 bases are TGCGCCAGCAGCTTGGTACAGGGAGAGACCCAGTACTTC.